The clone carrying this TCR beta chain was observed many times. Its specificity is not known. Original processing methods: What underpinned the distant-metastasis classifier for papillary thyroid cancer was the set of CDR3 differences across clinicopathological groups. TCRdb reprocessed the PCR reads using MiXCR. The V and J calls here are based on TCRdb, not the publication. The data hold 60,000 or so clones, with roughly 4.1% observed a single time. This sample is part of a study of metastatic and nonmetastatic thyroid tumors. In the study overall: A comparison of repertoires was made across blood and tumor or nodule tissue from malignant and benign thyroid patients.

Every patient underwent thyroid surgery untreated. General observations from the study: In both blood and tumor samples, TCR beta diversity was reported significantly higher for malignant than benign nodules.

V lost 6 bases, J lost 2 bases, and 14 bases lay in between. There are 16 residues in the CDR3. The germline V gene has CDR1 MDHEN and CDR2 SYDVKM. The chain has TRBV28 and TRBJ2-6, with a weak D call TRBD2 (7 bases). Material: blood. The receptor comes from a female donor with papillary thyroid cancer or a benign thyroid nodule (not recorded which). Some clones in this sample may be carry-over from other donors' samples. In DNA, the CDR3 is TGTGCCAGCAGACTCCGGGGGGCGGCTGGGGCCAACGTCCTGACTTTC. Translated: CASRLRGAAGANVLTF.